A selection of T cell receptor beta chains follows, all from one sample in a study of cytomegalovirus exposure and HLA in healthy donors. Only in-frame clones appear in the TCRdb table, and some are missing; sequencing was by immunoSEQ multiplex PCR. The sample holds 150,000 to 190,000 clones; 80% to 90% are singletons and the top ten take around 2%. Sequencing was carried out using PBMCs. The receptors stem from a woman aged 18-29 years in good health and CMV-seronegative. Each CDR3 is given with its conserved first and last residue.

J gene | V gene | CDR3 protein
TRBJ2-7 | TRBV19 | CASSIGQGYEQYF
TRBJ1-2 | TRBV9 | CASSRDGGFYGYTF
TRBJ2-2 | TRBV11-2 | CASTPDSHIGELFF
TRBJ2-5 | TRBV7-2 | CASSKWEGETQYF
TRBJ1-2 | TRBV28 | CASSRTGWSGYTF
TRBJ2-7 | TRBV5-1 | CASSLELLSEQYF
TRBJ2-2 | TRBV2 | CASMLDRTLTGELFF
TRBJ2-7 | TRBV7-2 | CASSWDSSGYEQYF
TRBJ1-6 | TRBV7-9 | CASSPRGQPYSPLHF
TRBJ2-7 | TRBV15 | CATSRTGGVTEQYF
TRBJ2-3 | TRBV4-1 | CASSQELTIASTDTQYF
TRBJ1-4 | TRBV5-4 | CASSLVGGTTNEKLFF
TRBJ2-2 | TRBV28 | CASSLLPGGGPGELFF
TRBJ2-7 | TRBV6-6 | CASTEQGAVSSYEQYF
TRBJ2-2 | TRBV4-1 | CASSLEVRDRELFF
TRBJ2-2 | TRBV28 | CASNSGTGIPGELFF
TRBJ2-5 | TRBV7-2 | CASSPETRTSGGSRGTQYF
TRBJ1-4 | TRBV5-6 | CASSLRGFDEKLFF
TRBJ1-1 | TRBV5-5 | CASSLPPGQGANTEAFF
TRBJ2-7 | TRBV5-4 | CASSVAVSYEQYF